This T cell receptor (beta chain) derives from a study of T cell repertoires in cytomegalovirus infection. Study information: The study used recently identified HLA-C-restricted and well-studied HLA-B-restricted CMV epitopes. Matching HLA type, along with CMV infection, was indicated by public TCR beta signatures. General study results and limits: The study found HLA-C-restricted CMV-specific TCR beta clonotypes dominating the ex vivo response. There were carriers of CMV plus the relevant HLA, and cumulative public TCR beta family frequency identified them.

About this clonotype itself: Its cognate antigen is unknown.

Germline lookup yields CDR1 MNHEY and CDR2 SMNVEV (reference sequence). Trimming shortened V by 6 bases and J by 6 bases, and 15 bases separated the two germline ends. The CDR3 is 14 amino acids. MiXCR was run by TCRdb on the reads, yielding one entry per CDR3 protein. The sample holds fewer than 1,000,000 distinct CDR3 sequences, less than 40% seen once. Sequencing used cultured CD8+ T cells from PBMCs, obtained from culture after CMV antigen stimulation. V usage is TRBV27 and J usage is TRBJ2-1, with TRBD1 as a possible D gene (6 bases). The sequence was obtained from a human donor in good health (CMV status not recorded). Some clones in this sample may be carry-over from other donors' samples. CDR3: CASSDRDISNEQFF. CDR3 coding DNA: TGTGCCAGCAGCGACCGGGACATCAGCAATGAGCAGTTCTTC.